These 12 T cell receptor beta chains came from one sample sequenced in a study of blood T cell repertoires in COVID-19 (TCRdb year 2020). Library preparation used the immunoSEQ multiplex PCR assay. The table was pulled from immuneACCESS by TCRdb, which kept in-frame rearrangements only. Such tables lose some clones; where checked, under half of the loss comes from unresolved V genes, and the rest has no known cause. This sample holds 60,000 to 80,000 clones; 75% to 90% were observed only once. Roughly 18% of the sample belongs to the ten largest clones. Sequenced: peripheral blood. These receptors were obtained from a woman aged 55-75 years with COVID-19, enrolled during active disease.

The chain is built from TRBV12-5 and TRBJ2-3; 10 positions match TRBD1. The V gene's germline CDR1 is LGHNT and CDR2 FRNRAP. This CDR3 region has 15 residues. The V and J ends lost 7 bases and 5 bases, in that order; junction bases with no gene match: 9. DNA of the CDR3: TGTGCTAGTGAACCGGGACAGGGGTTTGGAGATACGCAGTATTTT. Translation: CASEPGQGFGDTQYF.

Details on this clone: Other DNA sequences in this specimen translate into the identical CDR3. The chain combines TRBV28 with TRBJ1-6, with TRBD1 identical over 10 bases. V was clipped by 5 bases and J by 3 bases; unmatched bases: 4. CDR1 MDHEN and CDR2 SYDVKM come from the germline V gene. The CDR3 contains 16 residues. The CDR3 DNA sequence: TGTGCCAGCAGTACCCGGGACAGGGGCTATAATTCACCCCTCCACTTT. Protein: CASSTRDRGYNSPLHF. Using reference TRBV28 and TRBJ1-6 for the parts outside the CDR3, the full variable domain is DVKVTQSSRYLVKRTGEKVFLECVQDMDHENMFWYRQDPGLGLRLIYFSYDVKMKEKGDIPEGYSVSREKKERFSLILESASTNQTSMYLCASSTRDRGYNSPLHFGNGTRLTVT.

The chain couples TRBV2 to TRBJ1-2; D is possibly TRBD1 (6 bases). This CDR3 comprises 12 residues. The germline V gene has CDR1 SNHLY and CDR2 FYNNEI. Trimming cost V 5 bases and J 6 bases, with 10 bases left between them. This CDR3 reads CASSRGGDGYTF. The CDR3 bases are TGTGCCAGCAGTCGCGGGGGCGATGGCTACACCTTC.

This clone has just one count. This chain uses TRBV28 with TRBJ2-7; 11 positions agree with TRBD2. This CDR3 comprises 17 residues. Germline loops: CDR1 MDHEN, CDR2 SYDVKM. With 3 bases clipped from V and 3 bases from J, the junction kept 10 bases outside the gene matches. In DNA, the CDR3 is TGTGCCAGCAGTTTCGAGGCGCTAGCGGGAGGCTACTACGAGCAGTACTTC. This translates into CASSFEALAGGYYEQYF.

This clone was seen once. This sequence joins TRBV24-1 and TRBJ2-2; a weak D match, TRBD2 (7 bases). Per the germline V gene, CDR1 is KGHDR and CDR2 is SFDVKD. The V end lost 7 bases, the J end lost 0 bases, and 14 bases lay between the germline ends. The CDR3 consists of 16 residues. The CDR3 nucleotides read TGTGCCACCAGCGGTCGGGGGGCTTCGAACACCGGGGAGCTGTTTTTT. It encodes CATSGRGASNTGELFF.

The CDR3 bases are TGTGCCAGCAGTGGGACAGCGGAAAAGGGCTACACCTTC. Its protein is CASSGTAEKGYTF. The chain recombines TRBV2 with TRBJ1-2; possible D gene TRBD1, 6 bases. Germline lookup yields CDR1 SNHLY and CDR2 FYNNEI. Deletions cut 4 bases from V and 8 bases from J, with 14 bases between. The CDR3 loop spans 13 amino acids.

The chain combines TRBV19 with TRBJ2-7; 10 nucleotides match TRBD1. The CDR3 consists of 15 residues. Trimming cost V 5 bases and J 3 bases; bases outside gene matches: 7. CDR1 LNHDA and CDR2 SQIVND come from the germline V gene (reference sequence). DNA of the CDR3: TGTGCCAGTAGTCGCGCCGGGACAGGGGACTACGAGCAGTACTTC. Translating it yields CASSRAGTGDYEQYF.

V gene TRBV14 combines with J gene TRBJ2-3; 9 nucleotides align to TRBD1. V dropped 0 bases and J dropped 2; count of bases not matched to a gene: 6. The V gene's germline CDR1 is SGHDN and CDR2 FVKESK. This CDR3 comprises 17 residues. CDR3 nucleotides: TGTGCCAGCAGCCAAGATACAGGGGGCTTCAACACAGATACGCAGTATTTT. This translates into CASSQDTGGFNTDTQYF. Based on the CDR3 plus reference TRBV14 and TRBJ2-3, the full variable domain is EAGVTQFPSHSVIEKGQTVTLRCDPISGHDNLYWYRRVMGKEIKFLLHFVKESKQDESGMPNNRFLAERTGGTYSTLKVQPAELEDSGVYFCASSQDTGGFNTDTQYFGPGTRLTVL.

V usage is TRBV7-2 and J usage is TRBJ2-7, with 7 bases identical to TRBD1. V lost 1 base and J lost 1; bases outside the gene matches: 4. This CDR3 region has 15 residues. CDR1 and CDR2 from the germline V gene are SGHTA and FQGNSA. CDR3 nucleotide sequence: TGTGCCAGCAGCTTAGAAGGACAGGCTTCCTACGAGCAGTACTTC. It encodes CASSLEGQASYEQYF.

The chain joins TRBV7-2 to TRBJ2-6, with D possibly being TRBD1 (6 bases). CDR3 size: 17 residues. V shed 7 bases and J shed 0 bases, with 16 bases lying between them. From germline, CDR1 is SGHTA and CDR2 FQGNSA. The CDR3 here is CASKGAGRGSGANVLTF. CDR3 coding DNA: TGTGCCAGCAAAGGGGCAGGCAGGGGCTCTGGGGCCAACGTCCTGACTTTC.

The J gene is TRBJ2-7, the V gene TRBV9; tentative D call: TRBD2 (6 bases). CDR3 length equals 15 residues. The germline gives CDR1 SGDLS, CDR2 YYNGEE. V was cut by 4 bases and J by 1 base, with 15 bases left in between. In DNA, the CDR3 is TGTGCCAGCAGCCTAACTCCTAGCGAATCCTACGAGCAGTACTTC. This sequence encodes CASSLTPSESYEQYF. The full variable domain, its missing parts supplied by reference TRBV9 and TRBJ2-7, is DSGVTQTPKHLITATGQRVTLRCSPRSGDLSVYWYQQSLDQGLQFLIQYYNGEERAKGNILERFSAQQFPDLHSELNLSSLELGDSALYFCASSLTPSESYEQYFGPGTRLTVT.

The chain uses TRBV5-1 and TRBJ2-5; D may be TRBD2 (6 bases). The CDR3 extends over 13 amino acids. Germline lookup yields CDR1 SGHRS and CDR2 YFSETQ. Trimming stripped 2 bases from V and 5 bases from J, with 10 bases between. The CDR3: CASSFWAGETQYF. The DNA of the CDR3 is TGCGCCAGCAGCTTTTGGGCGGGGGAGACCCAGTACTTC. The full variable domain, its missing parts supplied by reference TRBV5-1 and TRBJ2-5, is KAGVTQTPRYLIKTRGQQVTLSCSPISGHRSVSWYQQTPGQGLQFLFEYFSETQRNKGNFPGRFSGRQFSNSRSEMNVSTLELGDSALYLCASSFWAGETQYFGPGTRLLVL.